This T cell receptor (beta chain) is drawn from a study of T-cell memory formation after mild COVID-19. At the level of the study: Clusters were largely donor specific.

This clonotype occurred many times. This CDR3 is 15 amino acids long. CDR1 SGHTA and CDR2 FQGNSA come from the germline V gene. V dropped 7 bases and J dropped 4 bases, with 17 bases sitting between them. One entry per CDR3 protein, called by TCRdb with MiXCR from the 5' RACE reads. Seen here are about 340,000 distinct CDR3 sequences, more than 15% observed once, and the top ten hold 20% to 25%. The chain links TRBV7-2 to TRBJ1-5; tentatively, D is TRBD1 (5 bases). The clonotype originates from a man aged 18 to 29 who had mild COVID-19 (a few samples of this study predate the infection). Cell type and time point are not known. Sequenced: PBMCs or a T cell subset sorted from them (not recorded which). CDR3 protein: CASTLDGGMNQPQHF. For the CDR3, the DNA is TGTGCCAGCACCCTGGACGGGGGGATGAATCAGCCCCAGCATTTT.